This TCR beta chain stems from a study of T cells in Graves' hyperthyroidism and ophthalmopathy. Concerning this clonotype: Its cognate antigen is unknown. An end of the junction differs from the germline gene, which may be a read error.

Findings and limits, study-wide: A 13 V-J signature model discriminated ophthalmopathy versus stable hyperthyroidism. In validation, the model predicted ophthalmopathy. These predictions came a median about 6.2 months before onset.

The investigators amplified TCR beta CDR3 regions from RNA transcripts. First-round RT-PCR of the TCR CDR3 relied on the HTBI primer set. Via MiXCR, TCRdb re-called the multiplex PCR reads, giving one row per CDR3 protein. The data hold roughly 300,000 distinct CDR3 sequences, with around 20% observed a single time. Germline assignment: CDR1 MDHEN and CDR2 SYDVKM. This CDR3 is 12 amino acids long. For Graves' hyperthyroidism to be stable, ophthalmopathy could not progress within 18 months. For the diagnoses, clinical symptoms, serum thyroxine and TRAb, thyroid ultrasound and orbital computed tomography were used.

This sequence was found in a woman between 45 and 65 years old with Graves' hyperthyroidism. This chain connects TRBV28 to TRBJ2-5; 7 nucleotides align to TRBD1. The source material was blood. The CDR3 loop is CASSSSSTGCHF. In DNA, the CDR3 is TGTGCCAGCAGTTCATCTTCGACAGGGTGCCACTTC.